A selection of T cell receptor beta chains follows, all from one sample in a study of cytomegalovirus exposure and HLA in healthy donors. Method: immunoSEQ multiplex PCR; TCRdb's copy keeps in-frame clones and lacks some. Of under 150,000 clones detected, around 72% appear once; the ten largest clones hold approximately 2.1%. Sequenced: PBMCs. The receptors derive from a man aged 35 to 55 in good health and CMV-seronegative. Both conserved end residues are part of each CDR3. The D gene is left open where the match is weak. The size of a clone is reported for some rows only, either as once, few or many, or as a class for expanded clones.

j_call v_call clone_size d_call cdr3_aa cdr3_nt
TRBJ2-7 TRBV5-1 few NA CASSRTDSYEQYF TGCGCCAGCAGCCGGACAGACTCCTACGAGCAGTACTTC
TRBJ2-2 TRBV7-9 NA NA CASRWVGGNTGELFF TGTGCCAGCCGGTGGGTTGGAGGGAACACCGGGGAGCTGTTTTTT
TRBJ1-5 TRBV5-1 NA TRBD1 CASSPDRGGNQPQHF TGCGCCAGCAGTCCAGACAGGGGAGGCAATCAGCCCCAGCATTTT
TRBJ2-2 TRBV5-1 NA NA CASRGGGTNTGELFF TGCGCCAGCAGGGGTGGGGGCACGAACACCGGGGAGCTGTTTTTT
TRBJ2-3 TRBV6-6 once NA CASSLGTSTDTQYF TGTGCCAGCAGCTTAGGGACTAGCACAGATACGCAGTATTTT
TRBJ2-7 TRBV11-2 NA TRBD2 CASSSNSGRAYEQYF TGTGCCAGCAGCTCAAATAGCGGGAGGGCCTACGAGCAGTACTTC
TRBJ2-1 TRBV10-1 NA TRBD1 CASSHGTGPSNEQFF TGCGCCAGCAGCCACGGGACAGGGCCATCCAATGAGCAGTTCTTC
TRBJ2-1 TRBV10-3 once TRBD2 CAIGSPGGSYNEQFF TGTGCCATCGGGTCCCCGGGAGGATCCTACAATGAGCAGTTCTTC
TRBJ1-2 TRBV2 NA NA CASSDKGQGGYTF TGTGCCAGCAGTGACAAGGGGCAGGGTGGCTACACCTTC
TRBJ1-1 TRBV15 NA NA CATSRGAGPLRLEAFF TGTGCCACCAGCAGAGGCGCGGGTCCCCTTCGGTTAGAAGCTTTCTTT
TRBJ2-1 TRBV27 NA NA CASSFMSRGGEQFF TGTGCCAGCAGTTTCATGAGTAGGGGTGGCGAGCAGTTCTTC
TRBJ2-1 TRBV27 NA TRBD2 CASSLTGLAINEQFF TGTGCCAGCAGTTTAACGGGACTAGCGATAAATGAGCAGTTCTTC
TRBJ1-1 TRBV30 NA NA CAWTNRWNTEAFF TGTGCCTGGACGAACAGGTGGAACACTGAAGCTTTCTTT
TRBJ1-1 TRBV14 NA NA CASSSRRVGTEAFF TGTGCCAGCAGCTCGAGGCGGGTGGGTACTGAAGCTTTCTTT
TRBJ2-7 TRBV2 NA NA CASSLTRNSYEQYF TGTGCCAGCAGTTTGACACGAAATTCCTACGAGCAGTACTTC
TRBJ2-5 TRBV27 NA NA CASSLGRGLETQYF TGTGCCAGCAGTTTGGGCAGGGGCTTGGAGACCCAGTACTTC
TRBJ1-4 TRBV6-5 NA NA CASSYSSWAGQKLFF TGTGCCAGCAGTTACTCGAGTTGGGCAGGGCAAAAACTGTTTTTT
TRBJ2-1 TRBV7-9 few NA CASSLRLARTYNEQFF TGTGCCAGCAGCTTAAGGCTAGCGAGAACCTACAATGAGCAGTTCTTC
TRBJ1-2 TRBV7-8 once TRBD1 CASSSGTGAAGYTF TGTGCCAGCAGCTCCGGGACAGGGGCGGCGGGCTACACCTTC
TRBJ1-4 TRBV10-3 NA NA CAISASSGGRGNEKLFF TGTGCCATCAGTGCTTCCTCAGGTGGGAGGGGAAACGAAAAACTGTTTTTT
TRBJ1-3 TRBV4-1 few NA CASGDGRDFGNTIYF TGCGCCAGCGGCGATGGGAGGGACTTCGGAAACACCATATATTTT
TRBJ2-7 TRBV5-1 NA NA CASSSNRDSWEEYF TGCGCCAGCAGCAGTAATAGGGACAGCTGGGAGGAGTACTTC
TRBJ1-6 TRBV5-1 NA TRBD1 CASSLEGQGQSPLHF TGCGCCAGCAGCTTGGAGGGACAGGGCCAATCACCCCTCCACTTT
TRBJ1-1 TRBV7-2 few TRBD1 CASSLMGQGTSFF TGTGCCAGCAGCTTAATGGGACAGGGGACATCTTTCTTT
TRBJ2-5 TRBV7-9 NA NA CASSLSRDQETQYF TGTGCCAGCAGCTTAAGCAGGGACCAAGAGACCCAGTACTTC
TRBJ2-2 TRBV6-1 many TRBD1 CASNAGTGNTGELFF TGTGCCAGCAATGCCGGGACAGGAAACACCGGGGAGCTGTTTTTT
TRBJ2-7 TRBV6-1 NA TRBD1 CASSEGTGASYEQYF TGTGCCAGCAGTGAAGGGACAGGGGCCTCCTACGAGCAGTACTTC
TRBJ2-7 TRBV4-3 NA NA CASSQEGADSSYEQYF TGCGCCAGCAGCCAAGAGGGGGCGGACAGCTCCTACGAGCAGTACTTC